Given below is one T cell receptor beta chain in context. Its antigen is not identified. This entry belongs to a study of T cell responses to AZD1222 COVID-19 vaccine. Trimming took off 5 bases at V and 3 bases at J, with 10 bases between the two ends. The CDR3 totals 13 residues. Germline assignment: CDR1 MGHDK and CDR2 SYGVNS. The repertoire was sequenced with immunoSEQ multiplex PCR; TCRdb's copy has only in-frame clones and lacks some. The sample has around 45,000 clones; less than 95% are singletons. General study points: Seropositive at baseline were only six AZD1222 recipients.

Sequencing used peripheral blood, obtained 28 days after the second AZD1222 dose. The chain joins TRBV25-1 to TRBJ1-1; TRBD1 might be the D (6 bases). The source is an adult who received the AZD1222 COVID-19 vaccine. The CDR3 DNA reads as TGTGCCAGCAGTTCCTCAGGGGACACTGAAGCTTTCTTT. Amino acids: CASSSSGDTEAFF.